One TCR beta chain is described in this entry. The antigen is undetermined. This sample is part of a study of blood T cells in healthy people across ages. The study isolated at least 6 million PBMCs from each sample. The amount of total RNA extracted per sample was at least 5 micrograms. It was with a sample-barcoded 5' primer and a J-beta primer mix that a second PCR of roughly 7 to 12 cycles was run. MiXCR was run by TCRdb on the 5' RACE reads, yielding one entry per CDR3 protein. Among 1.2 million to 1.5 million distinct CDR3 sequences listed, roughly 45% were seen once. The CDR3 consists of 17 residues. Germline V gene lookup returns CDR1 SGHAT and CDR2 FQNNGV. The V and J ends lost 5 bases and 2 bases, in that order; junction bases with no gene match: 8. Study-wide results and caveats: A roughly linear age-dependent decrease characterized TCR beta diversity per million T cells. Both higher diversity and more naive CD4+ cells marked long-lived donors when set against aged donors.

The TCR originated in a woman between 18 and 30 years old in good health. This chain uses TRBV11-2 with TRBJ2-3; 12 nucleotides match TRBD2. The sample comprised blood. CDR3 in DNA: TGTGCCAGCAGCAAGGGGACTAGCGGGTCGCACACAGATACGCAGTATTTT. It specifies CASSKGTSGSHTDTQYF. Full variable domain (missing parts from reference TRBV11-2 and TRBJ2-3): EAGVAQSPRYKIIEKRQSVAFWCNPISGHATLYWYQQILGQGPKLLIQFQNNGVVDDSQLPKDRFSAERLKGVDSTLKIQPAKLEDSAVYLCASSKGTSGSHTDTQYFGPGTRLTVL.